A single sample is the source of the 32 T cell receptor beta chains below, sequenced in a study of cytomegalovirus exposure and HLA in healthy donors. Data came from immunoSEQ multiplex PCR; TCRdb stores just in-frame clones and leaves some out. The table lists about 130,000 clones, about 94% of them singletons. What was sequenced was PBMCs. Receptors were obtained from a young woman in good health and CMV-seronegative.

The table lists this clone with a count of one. CDR3 in amino acids: CSARDNEQFF. In DNA form, the CDR3 reads TGCAGTGCCCGGGACAATGAGCAGTTCTTC. The genes are TRBV20-1 and TRBJ2-1; no clear D. The CDR3 runs to 10 residues. In germline, CDR1 is DFQATT, CDR2 SNEGSKA (reference sequence). V shed 6 bases and J shed 5 bases, with 5 bases lying between them.

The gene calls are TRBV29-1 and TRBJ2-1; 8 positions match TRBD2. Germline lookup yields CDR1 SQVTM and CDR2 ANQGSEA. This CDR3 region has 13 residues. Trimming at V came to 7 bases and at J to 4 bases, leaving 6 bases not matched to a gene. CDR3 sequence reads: CSAGASGYNEQFF. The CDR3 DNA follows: TGCAGCGCTGGGGCTAGCGGGTACAATGAGCAGTTCTTC.

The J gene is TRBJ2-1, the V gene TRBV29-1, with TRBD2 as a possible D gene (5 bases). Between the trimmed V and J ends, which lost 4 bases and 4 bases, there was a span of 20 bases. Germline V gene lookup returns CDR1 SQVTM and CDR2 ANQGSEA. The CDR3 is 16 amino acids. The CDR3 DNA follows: TGCAGCGTTGGTCGGGGAACGTATTCAAATTACAATGAGCAGTTCTTC. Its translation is CSVGRGTYSNYNEQFF.

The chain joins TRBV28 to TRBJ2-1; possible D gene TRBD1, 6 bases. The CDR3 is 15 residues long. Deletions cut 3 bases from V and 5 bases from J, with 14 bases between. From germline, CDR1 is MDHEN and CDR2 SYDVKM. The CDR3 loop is CASSFTGSYDNEQFF. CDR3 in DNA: TGTGCCAGCAGTTTTACAGGGTCTTACGACAATGAGCAGTTCTTC.

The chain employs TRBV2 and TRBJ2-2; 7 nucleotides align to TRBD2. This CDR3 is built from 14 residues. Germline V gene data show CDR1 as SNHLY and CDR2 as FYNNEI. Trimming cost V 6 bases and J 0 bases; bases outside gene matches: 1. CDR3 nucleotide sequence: TGTGCCAGCAGAGCGGGAACGAACACCGGGGAGCTGTTTTTT. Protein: CASRAGTNTGELFF. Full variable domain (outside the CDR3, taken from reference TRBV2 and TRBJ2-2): EPEVTQTPSHQVTQMGQEVILRCVPISNHLYFYWYRQILGQKVEFLVSFYNNEISEKSEIFDDQFSVERPDGSNFTLKIRSTKLEDSAMYFCASRAGTNTGELFFGEGSRLTVL.

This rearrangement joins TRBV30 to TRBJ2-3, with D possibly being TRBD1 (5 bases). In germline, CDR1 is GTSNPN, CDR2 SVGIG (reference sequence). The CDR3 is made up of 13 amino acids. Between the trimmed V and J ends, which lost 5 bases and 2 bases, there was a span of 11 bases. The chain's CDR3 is CAWERQSTDTQYF. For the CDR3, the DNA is TGTGCCTGGGAAAGACAGTCCACAGATACGCAGTATTTT.

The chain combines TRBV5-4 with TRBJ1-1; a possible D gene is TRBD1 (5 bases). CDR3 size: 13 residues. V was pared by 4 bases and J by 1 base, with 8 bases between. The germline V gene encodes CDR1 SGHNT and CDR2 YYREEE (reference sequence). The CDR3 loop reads CASSIQGNTEAFF. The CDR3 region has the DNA TGTGCCAGCAGCATCCAGGGGAACACTGAAGCTTTCTTT.

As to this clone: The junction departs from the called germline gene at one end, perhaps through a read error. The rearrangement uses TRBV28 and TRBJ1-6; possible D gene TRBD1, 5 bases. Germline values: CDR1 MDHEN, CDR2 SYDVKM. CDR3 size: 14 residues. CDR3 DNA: TGTGCCAGCAGTTTAGGTGGGGCAGCAGCTTCGTCGAGCTTT. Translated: CASSLGGAAASSSF.

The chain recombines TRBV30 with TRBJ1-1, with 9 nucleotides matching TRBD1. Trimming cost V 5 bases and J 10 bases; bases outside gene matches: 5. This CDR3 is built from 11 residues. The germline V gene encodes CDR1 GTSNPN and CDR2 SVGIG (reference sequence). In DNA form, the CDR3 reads TGTGCCTGGGACGGGACAGGGAGAGCTTTCTTT. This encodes CAWDGTGRAFF.

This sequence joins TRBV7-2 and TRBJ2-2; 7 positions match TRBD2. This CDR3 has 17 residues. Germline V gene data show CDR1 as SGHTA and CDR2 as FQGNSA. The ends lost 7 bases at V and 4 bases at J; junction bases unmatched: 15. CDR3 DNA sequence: TGTGCCAGCACATTTCCTGGGAGGGAGGGAATCACCGGGGAGCTGTTTTTT. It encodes CASTFPGREGITGELFF.

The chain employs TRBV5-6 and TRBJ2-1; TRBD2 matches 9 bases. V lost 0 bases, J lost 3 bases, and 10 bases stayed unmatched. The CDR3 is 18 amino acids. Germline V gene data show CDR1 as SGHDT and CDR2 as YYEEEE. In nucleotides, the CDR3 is TGTGCCAGCAGCTTGGTGGGGAGACGGACTAGCGTCTACAATGAGCAGTTCTTC. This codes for CASSLVGRRTSVYNEQFF.

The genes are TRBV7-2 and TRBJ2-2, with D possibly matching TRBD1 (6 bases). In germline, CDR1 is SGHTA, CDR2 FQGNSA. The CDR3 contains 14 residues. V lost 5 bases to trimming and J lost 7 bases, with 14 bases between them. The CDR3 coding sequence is TGTGCCAGCAGCACCCAACAGGGTCGCGGGGAGCTGTTTTTT. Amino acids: CASSTQQGRGELFF.

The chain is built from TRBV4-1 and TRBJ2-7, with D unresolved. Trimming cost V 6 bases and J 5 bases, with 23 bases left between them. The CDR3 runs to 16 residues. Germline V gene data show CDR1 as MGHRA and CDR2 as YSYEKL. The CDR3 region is CASRSLTSENVHEQYF. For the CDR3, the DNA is TGCGCCAGCAGGTCCTTGACTTCAGAGAACGTCCACGAGCAGTACTTC.

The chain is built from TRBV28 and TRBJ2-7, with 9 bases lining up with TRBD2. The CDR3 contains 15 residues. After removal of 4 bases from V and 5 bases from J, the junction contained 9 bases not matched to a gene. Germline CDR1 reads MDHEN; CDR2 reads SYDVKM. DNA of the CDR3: TGTGCCAGCAGTTCCCCGGGACTAGCTGGCCACGAGCAGTACTTC. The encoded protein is CASSSPGLAGHEQYF.

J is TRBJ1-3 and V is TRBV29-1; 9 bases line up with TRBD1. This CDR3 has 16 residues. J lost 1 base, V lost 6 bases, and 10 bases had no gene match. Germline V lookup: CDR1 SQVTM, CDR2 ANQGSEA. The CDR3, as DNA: TGCAGCGTCGCCGAACGGACAGGGGCTTCTGGAAACACCATATATTTT. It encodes CSVAERTGASGNTIYF.

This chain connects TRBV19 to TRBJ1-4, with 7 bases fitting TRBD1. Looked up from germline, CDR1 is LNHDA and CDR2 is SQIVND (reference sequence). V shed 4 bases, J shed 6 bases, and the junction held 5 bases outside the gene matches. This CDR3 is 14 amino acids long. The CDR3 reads CASSTDRSDEKLFF. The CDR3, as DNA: TGTGCCAGTAGTACGGACAGGTCCGATGAAAAACTGTTTTTT.

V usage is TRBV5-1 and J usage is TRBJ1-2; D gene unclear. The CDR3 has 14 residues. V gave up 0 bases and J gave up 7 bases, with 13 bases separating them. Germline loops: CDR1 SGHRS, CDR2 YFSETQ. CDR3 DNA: TGCGCCAGCAGCTTGGGTACCCCAGATGGTGGCTACACCTTC. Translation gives CASSLGTPDGGYTF.

In DNA, the CDR3 is TGTGCCAGCAGTGTCGGGAACACCGGGGAGCTGTTTTTT. The encoded protein is CASSVGNTGELFF. V gene TRBV6-6 combines with J gene TRBJ2-2; no clear D gene. CDR1 MNHNY and CDR2 SVGAGI come from the germline V gene (reference sequence). CDR3 length: 13 residues. Trimming removed 5 bases from V and 1 base from J, with 5 bases in between.

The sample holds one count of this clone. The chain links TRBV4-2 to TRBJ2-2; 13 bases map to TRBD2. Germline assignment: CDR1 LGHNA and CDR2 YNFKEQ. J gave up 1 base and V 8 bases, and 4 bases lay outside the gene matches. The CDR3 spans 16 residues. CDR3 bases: TGTGCCAGCGGGACTAGCGGGGAGGGGAACACCGGGGAGCTGTTTTTT. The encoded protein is CASGTSGEGNTGELFF.

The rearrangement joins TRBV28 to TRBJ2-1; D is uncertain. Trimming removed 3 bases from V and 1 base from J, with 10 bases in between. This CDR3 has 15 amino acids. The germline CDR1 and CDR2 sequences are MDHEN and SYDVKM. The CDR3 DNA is TGTGCCAGCAGTTTGTCCCTCGTATCCTACAATGAGCAGTTCTTC. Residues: CASSLSLVSYNEQFF.

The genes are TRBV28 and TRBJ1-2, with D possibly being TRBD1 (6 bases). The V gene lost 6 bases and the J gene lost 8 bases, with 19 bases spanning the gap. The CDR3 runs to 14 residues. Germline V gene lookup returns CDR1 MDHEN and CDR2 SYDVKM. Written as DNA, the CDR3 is TGTGCCAGCAGACCGAACCTCATCAGGGGAGGCTACACCTTC. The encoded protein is CASRPNLIRGGYTF.

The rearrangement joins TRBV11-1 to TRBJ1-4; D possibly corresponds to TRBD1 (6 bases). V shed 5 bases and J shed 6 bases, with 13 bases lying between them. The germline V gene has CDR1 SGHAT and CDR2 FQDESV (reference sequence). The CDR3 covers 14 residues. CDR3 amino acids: CASSPDRFYEKLFF. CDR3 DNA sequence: TGTGCCAGCAGCCCGGACAGATTTTATGAAAAACTGTTTTTT.

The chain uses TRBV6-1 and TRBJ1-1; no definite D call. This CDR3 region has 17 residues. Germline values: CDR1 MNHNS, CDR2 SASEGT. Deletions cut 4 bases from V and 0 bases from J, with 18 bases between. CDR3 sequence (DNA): TGTGCCAGCAGTGCCGAAAACCTACAGCTATTGAACACTGAAGCTTTCTTT. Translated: CASSAENLQLLNTEAFF.

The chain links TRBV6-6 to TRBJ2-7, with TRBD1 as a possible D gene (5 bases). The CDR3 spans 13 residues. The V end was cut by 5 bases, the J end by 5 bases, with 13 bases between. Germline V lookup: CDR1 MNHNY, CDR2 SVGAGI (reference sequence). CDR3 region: CASSRQGADEQYF. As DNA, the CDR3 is TGTGCCAGCAGTCGTCAGGGTGCGGACGAGCAGTACTTC.

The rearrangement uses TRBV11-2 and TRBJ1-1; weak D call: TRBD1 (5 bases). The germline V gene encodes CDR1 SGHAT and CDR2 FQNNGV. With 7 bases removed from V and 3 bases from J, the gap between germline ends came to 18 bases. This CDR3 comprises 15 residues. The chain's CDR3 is CASTSGRGEDTEAFF. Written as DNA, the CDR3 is TGTGCCAGCACCTCCGGGCGGGGCGAGGACACTGAAGCTTTCTTT.

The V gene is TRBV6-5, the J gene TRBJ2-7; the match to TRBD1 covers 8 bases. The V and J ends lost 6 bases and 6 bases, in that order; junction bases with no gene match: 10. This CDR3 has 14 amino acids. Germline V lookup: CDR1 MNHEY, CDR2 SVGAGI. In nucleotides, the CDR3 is TGTGCCAGCAGAAACAGGTACAGGGGGTTCGAGCAGTACTTC. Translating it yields CASRNRYRGFEQYF.

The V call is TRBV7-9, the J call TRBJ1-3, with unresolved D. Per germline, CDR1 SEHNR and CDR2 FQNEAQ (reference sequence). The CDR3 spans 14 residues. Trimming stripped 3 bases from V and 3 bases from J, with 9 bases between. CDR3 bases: TGTGCCAGCAGCTTTCCTAGCGGTGGAAACACCATATATTTT. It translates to CASSFPSGGNTIYF.

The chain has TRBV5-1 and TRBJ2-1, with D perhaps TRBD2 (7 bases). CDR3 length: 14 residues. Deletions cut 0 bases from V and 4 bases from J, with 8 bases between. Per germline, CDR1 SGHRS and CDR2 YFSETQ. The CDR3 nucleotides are TGCGCCAGCAGCTTGGAGGGGGGGTACAATGAGCAGTTCTTC. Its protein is CASSLEGGYNEQFF.

CDR3 sequence: CASSLGRQSPYNEQFF. In DNA form, the CDR3 reads TGTGCCAGCAGCTTAGGTCGACAGAGCCCATACAATGAGCAGTTCTTC. The chain employs TRBV7-6 and TRBJ2-1, with D possibly TRBD1 on 5 matching bases. The CDR3 contains 16 residues. Germline CDR1 is SGHVS and CDR2 is FNYEAQ. V lost 1 base, J lost 4 bases, and 14 bases lay in between.

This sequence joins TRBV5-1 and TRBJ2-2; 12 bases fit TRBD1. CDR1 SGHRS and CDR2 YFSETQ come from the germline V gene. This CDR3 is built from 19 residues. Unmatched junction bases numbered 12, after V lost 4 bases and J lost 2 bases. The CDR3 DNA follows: TGCGCCAGCAGCAAGGGACAGGGGGCCATCCAGGGAAACACCGGGGAGCTGTTTTTT. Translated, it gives CASSKGQGAIQGNTGELFF.

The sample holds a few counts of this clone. The CDR3 DNA follows: TGTGCCAGCAGCGTATCCAGCGGCTACGAGCAGTACTTC. Translation gives CASSVSSGYEQYF. This chain connects TRBV9 to TRBJ2-7, with D possibly being TRBD2 (5 bases). CDR3 length: 13 amino acids. The ends were cut back, 1 base at V and 3 bases at J, with 8 bases in the middle. In germline, CDR1 is SGDLS, CDR2 YYNGEE.

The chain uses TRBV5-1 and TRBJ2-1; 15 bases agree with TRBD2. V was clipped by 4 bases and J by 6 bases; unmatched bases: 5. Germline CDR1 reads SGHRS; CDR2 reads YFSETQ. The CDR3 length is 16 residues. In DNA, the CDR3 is TGCGCCAGCAGCCCCGGGACTAGCGGGAGGCCCAATGAGCAGTTCTTC. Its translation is CASSPGTSGRPNEQFF.